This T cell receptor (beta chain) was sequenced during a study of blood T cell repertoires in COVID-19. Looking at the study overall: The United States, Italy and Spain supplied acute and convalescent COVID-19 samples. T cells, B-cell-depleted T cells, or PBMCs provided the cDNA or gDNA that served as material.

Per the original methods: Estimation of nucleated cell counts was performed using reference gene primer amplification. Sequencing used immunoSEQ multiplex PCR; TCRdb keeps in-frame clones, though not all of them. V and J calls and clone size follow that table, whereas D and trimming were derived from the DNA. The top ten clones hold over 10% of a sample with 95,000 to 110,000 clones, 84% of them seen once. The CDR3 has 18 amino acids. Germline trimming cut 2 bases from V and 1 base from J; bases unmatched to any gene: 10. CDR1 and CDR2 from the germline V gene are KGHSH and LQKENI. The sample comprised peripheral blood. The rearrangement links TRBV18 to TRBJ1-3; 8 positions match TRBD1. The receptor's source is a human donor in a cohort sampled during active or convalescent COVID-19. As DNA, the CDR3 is TGTGCCAGCTCACCAAAGCAGGGGGCTGGGGGATCTGGAAACACCATATATTTT. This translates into CASSPKQGAGGSGNTIYF.